This paragraph reports one TCR beta chain. The target antigen is unknown. These data belong to a study of shared clonotypes between healthy human individuals. Deep-level running was used for the assay. TCRdb's table, derived via immunoSEQ multiplex PCR, lists solely in-frame clones and lacks some. The sample records approximately 320,000 clones, 80% to 90% being singletons. Everyone who donated was a Caucasian adult who lived in Nashville, Tennessee. Trimming took off 5 bases at V and 6 bases at J, with 11 bases between the two ends. In germline, CDR1 is DFQATT, CDR2 SNEGSKA (reference sequence). The CDR3 is 11 amino acids. General observations from the study: Donors were few, which limited the genetic and exposure-history diversity represented.

The sequence came from a man in his late teens or twenties in good health. The material sequenced was memory CD8+ T cells sorted from blood. Subset meaning: CD45RO+ cells pooled with CCR7-negative TemRA cells. V gene TRBV20-1 combines with J gene TRBJ2-7; no reliable D call. CDR3 nucleotide sequence: TGCAGTGCTTACCATGTCTCCGAGCAGTACTTC. It specifies CSAYHVSEQYF.